The rows below give T cell receptor beta chains drawn from one sample of a study of blood T cells in healthy people across ages. TCRdb reanalysed the 5' RACE reads using MiXCR and keeps one entry per CDR3 protein. The repertoire holds about 1.7 million distinct CDR3 sequences, with approximately 30% as singletons. Input material: blood. These receptors were collected from a woman aged 25 to 39 in good health. Each CDR3 is given with its conserved first and last residue. The order of the fields is CDR3 DNA, CDR3 protein, J gene, V gene, clone size, D gene. D genes are given only for firm matches. Only part of the rows carry a size: once, few, many, or a class if the clone is expanded.

CDR3nt: TGCAGTGCTGCGACTAGCGGAAGTAATGAGCAGTTCTTC; CDR3aa: CSAATSGSNEQFF; j_gene: TRBJ2-1; v_gene: TRBV20-1; abundance: few; d_gene: TRBD2
CDR3nt: TGTGCTAGTGGTTTGGTACTAGGGTCGGGGTACAATGAGCAGTTCTTC; CDR3aa: CASGLVLGSGYNEQFF; j_gene: TRBJ2-1; v_gene: TRBV12-5; abundance: NA; d_gene: NA
CDR3nt: TGTGCCGGCAGTTTGCTAGCGGGGAAGAGCTCCTACGAGCAGTACTTC; CDR3aa: CAGSLLAGKSSYEQYF; j_gene: TRBJ2-7; v_gene: TRBV27; abundance: few; d_gene: TRBD2
CDR3nt: TGCGCCAGCAGCTTGATGGGGGAAGGCCAGCCCCAGCATTTT; CDR3aa: CASSLMGEGQPQHF; j_gene: TRBJ1-5; v_gene: TRBV5-1; abundance: NA; d_gene: NA
CDR3nt: TGTGCCAGCAAGGCTACAGGGTACAATGAGCAGTTCTTC; CDR3aa: CASKATGYNEQFF; j_gene: TRBJ2-1; v_gene: TRBV6-5; abundance: many; d_gene: NA
CDR3nt: TGTGCCAGCAGCCGGGGGTTTACCTACGAGCAGTACTTC; CDR3aa: CASSRGFTYEQYF; j_gene: TRBJ2-7; v_gene: TRBV6-5; abundance: NA; d_gene: NA
CDR3nt: TGCGCCAGCAGCGGAGGACAGGGAACTTGGACTGAAGTTTTCTTT; CDR3aa: CASSGGQGTWTEVFF; j_gene: TRBJ1-1; v_gene: TRBV5-1; abundance: NA; d_gene: TRBD1
CDR3nt: TGTGCCAGCAGTTTAGCGGGAGGGGGCTCCTACGAGCAGTACTTC; CDR3aa: CASSLAGGGSYEQYF; j_gene: TRBJ2-7; v_gene: TRBV5-1; abundance: many; d_gene: TRBD2
CDR3nt: TGTGCCAGCAGCCAGGTCCCCCAGACCCAGTACTTC; CDR3aa: CASSQVPQTQYF; j_gene: TRBJ2-5; v_gene: TRBV14; abundance: few; d_gene: NA
CDR3nt: TGCGCCAGCAGCCCGATGGACGGTGTTAATGAAAAACTGTTTTTT; CDR3aa: CASSPMDGVNEKLFF; j_gene: TRBJ1-4; v_gene: TRBV5-1; abundance: few; d_gene: NA
CDR3nt: TGTGCCAGCAGTTTGGTAGCGGGCGTGGGGACAGATACGCAGTATTTT; CDR3aa: CASSLVAGVGTDTQYF; j_gene: TRBJ2-3; v_gene: TRBV7-2; abundance: few; d_gene: TRBD2
CDR3nt: TGTGCCACCGACTCAGGGCTTACCGACGAGCAGTACTTC; CDR3aa: CATDSGLTDEQYF; j_gene: TRBJ2-7; v_gene: TRBV10-3; abundance: many; d_gene: NA
CDR3nt: TGTGCCAGCAGTCCCGACGGACAGGGTTACTCACCCCTCCACTTT; CDR3aa: CASSPDGQGYSPLHF; j_gene: TRBJ1-6; v_gene: TRBV12-3/TRBV12-4; abundance: few; d_gene: TRBD1
CDR3nt: TGTGCCACCAGTGACCATAGTGGATCCGAGCAGTACTTC; CDR3aa: CATSDHSGSEQYF; j_gene: TRBJ2-7; v_gene: TRBV24-1; abundance: few; d_gene: NA
CDR3nt: TGTGCCAGCAGCTTGTGGCTGCTCGTCGGAGATACGCAGTATTTT; CDR3aa: CASSLWLLVGDTQYF; j_gene: TRBJ2-3; v_gene: TRBV5-6; abundance: NA; d_gene: NA
CDR3nt: TGCAGCGTTGAGCCCTTCGATAGCGGGGGGCAAGAGACCCAGTACTTC; CDR3aa: CSVEPFDSGGQETQYF; j_gene: TRBJ2-5; v_gene: TRBV29-1; abundance: many; d_gene: TRBD2
CDR3nt: TGTGCCAGCAGCATAGGGGGGAAAACAGATACGCAGTATTTT; CDR3aa: CASSIGGKTDTQYF; j_gene: TRBJ2-3; v_gene: TRBV5-5; abundance: few; d_gene: NA
CDR3nt: TGCGCCAGCCGCGGGACAGGCTCCTACAATGAGCAGTTCTTC; CDR3aa: CASRGTGSYNEQFF; j_gene: TRBJ2-1; v_gene: TRBV5-1; abundance: many; d_gene: TRBD1
CDR3nt: TGCAGTGCGGCAGGGAGTAACTATGGCTACACCTTC; CDR3aa: CSAAGSNYGYTF; j_gene: TRBJ1-2; v_gene: TRBV20-1; abundance: NA; d_gene: NA
CDR3nt: TGTGCCAGCAGCCTACAGTACGAGGGGGCCACTGAAGCTTTCTTT; CDR3aa: CASSLQYEGATEAFF; j_gene: TRBJ1-1; v_gene: TRBV5-6; abundance: NA; d_gene: TRBD1
CDR3nt: TGTGCCAGCTCACCCTACGCTAGCGGGACAGAGAAAAGCACAGATACGCAGTATTTT; CDR3aa: CASSPYASGTEKSTDTQYF; j_gene: TRBJ2-3; v_gene: TRBV18; abundance: few; d_gene: TRBD2
CDR3nt: TGTGCCAGCAGCGCCACGGGAAGCTTGGGCGAGCAGTACTTC; CDR3aa: CASSATGSLGEQYF; j_gene: TRBJ2-7; v_gene: TRBV9; abundance: NA; d_gene: NA
CDR3nt: TGTGCCAGCAGTGAAAGGACAGGGGGTGTCCGTAACACTGAAGCTTTCTTT; CDR3aa: CASSERTGGVRNTEAFF; j_gene: TRBJ1-1; v_gene: TRBV6-1; abundance: NA; d_gene: TRBD1
CDR3nt: TGTGCCAGCAGCACTGGGGCAGCCCCGGACACTGAAGCTTTCTTT; CDR3aa: CASSTGAAPDTEAFF; j_gene: TRBJ1-1; v_gene: TRBV7-9; abundance: NA; d_gene: NA
CDR3nt: TGTGCCAGCAGCCCATCGGACAGGGATAGAAATGGCTACACCTTC; CDR3aa: CASSPSDRDRNGYTF; j_gene: TRBJ1-2; v_gene: TRBV9; abundance: few; d_gene: TRBD1
CDR3nt: TGCAGTGCCCCGGATAGGACTAGCGGGAGCCAAAATGAGCAGTTCTTC; CDR3aa: CSAPDRTSGSQNEQFF; j_gene: TRBJ2-1; v_gene: TRBV20-1; abundance: many; d_gene: TRBD2
CDR3nt: TGTGCTAGTGGTAGACAGGGGAGGGGCACTGAAGCTTTCTTT; CDR3aa: CASGRQGRGTEAFF; j_gene: TRBJ1-1; v_gene: TRBV12-5; abundance: NA; d_gene: TRBD1
CDR3nt: TGTGCTAGTGGATTGGGTTGGGGGAATACGCAGTATTTT; CDR3aa: CASGLGWGNTQYF; j_gene: TRBJ2-3; v_gene: TRBV12-5; abundance: few; d_gene: NA
CDR3nt: TGTGCCAGCAGCGCGAATCTAGTCGCGACAGATACGCAGTATTTT; CDR3aa: CASSANLVATDTQYF; j_gene: TRBJ2-3; v_gene: TRBV9; abundance: NA; d_gene: NA
CDR3nt: TGTGCCAGCAGCGTATCAGGGTTCCAAGAGACCCAGTACTTC; CDR3aa: CASSVSGFQETQYF; j_gene: TRBJ2-5; v_gene: TRBV9; abundance: NA; d_gene: NA
CDR3nt: TGCGCCAGCAGCCAAGCCCTCGGACAGGGCCCTATATGGGGCTACACCTTC; CDR3aa: CASSQALGQGPIWGYTF; j_gene: TRBJ1-2; v_gene: TRBV4-3; abundance: few; d_gene: TRBD1
CDR3nt: TGTACCAGCAGCTCCCTTGGGACAGGAGGCGAGCAGTACTTC; CDR3aa: CTSSSLGTGGEQYF; j_gene: TRBJ2-7; v_gene: TRBV7-6; abundance: NA; d_gene: TRBD1
CDR3nt: TGTGCCAGTAGTAATAAAAACATTCAGTACTTC; CDR3aa: CASSNKNIQYF; j_gene: TRBJ2-4; v_gene: TRBV19; abundance: once; d_gene: NA
CDR3nt: TGCAGTGCCGCTCGTTTAACTAGTGCGTTCGAGACCCAGTACTTC; CDR3aa: CSAARLTSAFETQYF; j_gene: TRBJ2-5; v_gene: TRBV20-1; abundance: many; d_gene: NA
CDR3nt: TGTGCCAGCAGCTTCGACAGGGCCGGGACTAGCGGGAGGGTAGATGAGCAGTACTTC; CDR3aa: CASSFDRAGTSGRVDEQYF; j_gene: TRBJ2-7; v_gene: TRBV7-6; abundance: few; d_gene: TRBD2
CDR3nt: TGTGCCAGCAGCGTCGGGACAGCTGCAGGGGACGAGCAGTACTTC; CDR3aa: CASSVGTAAGDEQYF; j_gene: TRBJ2-7; v_gene: TRBV9; abundance: NA; d_gene: TRBD1
CDR3nt: TGCGCCAGCAGCTTCGAGTCAGGGCTAGAGACCCAGTACTTC; CDR3aa: CASSFESGLETQYF; j_gene: TRBJ2-5; v_gene: TRBV5-1; abundance: NA; d_gene: NA
CDR3nt: TGCGCCAGCAGCTTGGCCGGGACTAGCGGGAACAATGAGCAGTTCTTC; CDR3aa: CASSLAGTSGNNEQFF; j_gene: TRBJ2-1; v_gene: TRBV5-1; abundance: many; d_gene: TRBD2
CDR3nt: TGTGCCAGCAGCCCCAGTGGTAGGGAGACCCAGTACTTC; CDR3aa: CASSPSGRETQYF; j_gene: TRBJ2-5; v_gene: TRBV12-3/TRBV12-4; abundance: many; d_gene: NA
CDR3nt: TGTGCCAGCAGTGAGGAGCGGCAGGCTAATCAGCCCCAGCATTTT; CDR3aa: CASSEERQANQPQHF; j_gene: TRBJ1-5; v_gene: TRBV2; abundance: NA; d_gene: NA
CDR3nt: TGCAGTACTAGCCCCCTAGCGGGAGGGCCCGTCGCAGATACGCAGTATTTT; CDR3aa: CSTSPLAGGPVADTQYF; j_gene: TRBJ2-3; v_gene: TRBV20-1; abundance: NA; d_gene: TRBD2
CDR3nt: TGTGCCAGCCGTATCAGTGCAACGAACTATGGCTACACCTTC; CDR3aa: CASRISATNYGYTF; j_gene: TRBJ1-2; v_gene: TRBV27; abundance: many; d_gene: NA
CDR3nt: TGTGCCAGCAGCCAATTCGGCACTGAAGCTTTCTTT; CDR3aa: CASSQFGTEAFF; j_gene: TRBJ1-1; v_gene: TRBV7-3; abundance: NA; d_gene: NA
CDR3nt: TGCAGTGCCGAGCAGGGGACCCGCAGGATAGATACGCAGTATTTT; CDR3aa: CSAEQGTRRIDTQYF; j_gene: TRBJ2-3; v_gene: TRBV20-1; abundance: NA; d_gene: NA
CDR3nt: TGTGCCTGCAACGACTCAGGGGAAACAGATACGCAGTATTTT; CDR3aa: CACNDSGETDTQYF; j_gene: TRBJ2-3; v_gene: TRBV7-9; abundance: NA; d_gene: NA
CDR3nt: TGTGCCAGCAGCCGGTTGGGACAGGGGCTCAATGAGCAGTTCTTC; CDR3aa: CASSRLGQGLNEQFF; j_gene: TRBJ2-1; v_gene: TRBV11-3; abundance: NA; d_gene: TRBD1
CDR3nt: TGTGCCAGCAGTTACTCTGGATATAGCAATCAGCCCCAGCATTTT; CDR3aa: CASSYSGYSNQPQHF; j_gene: TRBJ1-5; v_gene: TRBV6-6; abundance: NA; d_gene: NA
CDR3nt: TGTGCCAGCAGTATAGACGGGCCGCAGGGCTACACCTTC; CDR3aa: CASSIDGPQGYTF; j_gene: TRBJ1-2; v_gene: TRBV12-3/TRBV12-4; abundance: NA; d_gene: NA
CDR3nt: TGCGCCAGCAGCCGAGATGACTGTGGGGCTGAAGCTTTCTTT; CDR3aa: CASSRDDCGAEAFF; j_gene: TRBJ1-1; v_gene: TRBV5-1; abundance: NA; d_gene: NA
CDR3nt: TGTGCCAGTAGTACTCACGACAGGCCCTACGAGCAGTACTTC; CDR3aa: CASSTHDRPYEQYF; j_gene: TRBJ2-7; v_gene: TRBV19; abundance: few; d_gene: NA
CDR3nt: TGCAGCGTGCATACAGGGGTTGGCGGCTACACCTTC; CDR3aa: CSVHTGVGGYTF; j_gene: TRBJ1-2; v_gene: TRBV29-1; abundance: many; d_gene: TRBD1
CDR3nt: TGCAGTGCTAGAGTGGGGACTAGCGGGAGGGCCCGAGAGACCCAGTACTTC; CDR3aa: CSARVGTSGRARETQYF; j_gene: TRBJ2-5; v_gene: TRBV20-1; abundance: NA; d_gene: TRBD2
CDR3nt: TGTGCCAGCAGTACCGAGACAGGGTTGACAAAACTGTTTTTT; CDR3aa: CASSTETGLTKLFF; j_gene: TRBJ1-4; v_gene: TRBV6-1; abundance: NA; d_gene: TRBD1